This T cell receptor beta chain was obtained from a study of blood T cell repertoires in COVID-19. Turning to the study itself: The analysed material was cDNA or gDNA that came from T cells, B-cell-depleted T cells, or PBMCs.

Between the trimmed V and J ends, which lost 2 bases and 7 bases, there was a span of 6 bases. Germline V gene lookup returns CDR1 ENHRY and CDR2 SYGVKD. This CDR3 spans 13 amino acids. Measured with immunoSEQ multiplex PCR; TCRdb has only the in-frame clones, and not every one. The sample gives about 180,000 clones, 80% to 90% of which show up once; 8% to 10% is in the top ten. The chain is built from TRBV10-3 and TRBJ1-6; the D gene is possibly TRBD1 (6 bases). The clonotype was recovered from a man aged 50 to 59 with active or convalescent COVID-19. The specimen sequenced was peripheral blood. CDR3 in amino acids: CAISETGNSPLHF. The CDR3, as DNA: TGTGCCATCAGTGAGACAGGGAATTCACCCCTCCACTTT.